This T cell receptor beta chain was found in a study of blood T cells in healthy people across ages. Study-level points and caveats: Because sorting was not performed, PBMCs prevented conclusive naive versus antigen-experienced comparison.

Together with a sample-barcoded 5' primer, a J-beta primer mix was included in a second PCR lasting about 7 to 11 cycles. TCRdb fed the 5' RACE reads into MiXCR, producing one record per CDR3 protein. Counted here are 1.2 million to 1.5 million distinct CDR3 sequences, 55% to 75% occurring once; the ten biggest clones make up roughly 7%. Germline V CDR1 and CDR2: SGHAT, FQNNGV. The CDR3 length is 15 residues. V was clipped by 4 bases and J by 0 bases; unmatched bases: 3. As to this clonotype: No antigen is known for it.

RNA extraction gave at least 6 micrograms of total RNA per sample. The sample was blood. The rearrangement joins TRBV11-2 to TRBJ2-3; 8 nucleotides agree with TRBD1. The source is a man younger than 35 in good health. The CDR3 loop reads CASSSGGMSTDTQYF. CDR3 nucleotide sequence: TGTGCCAGCAGCTCAGGGGGCATGAGCACAGATACGCAGTATTTT.